This section outlines one TCR beta chain sequence together with its context. Its antigen is still unknown. This sample is part of a study of long-term antiretroviral therapy in people with HIV. The study, taken as a whole, reports: Increased diversity was seen after ART, yet it remained lower than in transplant donor controls.

Sampling of each donor yielded at least one pre-ART PBMC sample and at least two post-ART PBMC samples. The authors ran the immunoSEQ assay, v3.0, at survey level. Each sample had sequencing targeting roughly 35,000-55,000 T-cell genomes. Libraries were prepared by immunoSEQ multiplex PCR; TCRdb keeps only in-frame clonotypes and omits some of them. The data show just under 30,000 clones, more than 85% seen once. The CDR3 sequence is 14 residues long. The germline V gene has CDR1 SGHRS and CDR2 YFSETQ. The V end was cut by 0 bases, the J end by 2 bases, with 9 bases between. The sequence was obtained from a man aged 50 or older with HIV. V usage is TRBV5-1 and J usage is TRBJ2-7; D may be TRBD2 (6 bases). The specimen comprised unsorted PBMCs, sampled about 5 years before starting antiretroviral therapy. The CDR3 DNA sequence: TGCGCCAGCAGCTTGGGCGCGGGGACCTACGAGCAGTACTTC. Translated: CASSLGAGTYEQYF.